These 12 T cell receptor beta chains came from one sample sequenced in a study of radiation and T cells in renal cell carcinoma. The time point denotes: blood 2 weeks post-SBRT. The sample's treatment: 15 Gy SBRT to primary tumor, nephrectomy 4 weeks later. Profiling relied on immunoSEQ multiplex PCR, and the TCRdb table lists in-frame clones only, not all of them. The table includes roughly 150,000 clones, roughly 87% detected once. Sequencing was performed on blood, taken from a patient whose treatment included radiotherapy and nephrectomy. These receptor sequences come from a woman between 50 and 59 years old with renal cell carcinoma.

Written as DNA, the CDR3 is TGTGCCAGCTCACCACCGGGACCGCAACTCTCTGGGGCCAACGTCCTGACTTTC. Its translation is CASSPPGPQLSGANVLTF. V gene TRBV18 combines with J gene TRBJ2-6; D tentatively reads TRBD1 or TRBD2 (5 bases each). Trimming took off 0 bases at V and 0 bases at J, with 12 bases between the two ends. The CDR3 is 18 residues long. The V gene's germline CDR1 is KGHSH and CDR2 LQKENI.

The chain uses TRBV18 and TRBJ2-7, with 9 bases identical to TRBD1. CDR3 length: 15 residues. CDR1 and CDR2 from the germline V gene are KGHSH and LQKENI. The V segment lost 2 bases and the J segment 5 bases; nucleotides outside the gene matches: 7. CDR3 sequence reads: CASSPSGTGSHEQYF. The DNA of the CDR3 is TGTGCCAGCTCACCATCCGGGACAGGGAGTCACGAGCAGTACTTC.

The J gene is TRBJ1-5, the V gene TRBV5-8, with 10 bases fitting TRBD1. Germline CDR1 is SGHTS and CDR2 is YDEGEE. V shed 3 bases and J 6 bases; nucleotides not matched to a gene: 12. The CDR3 loop spans 17 amino acids. CDR3 protein: CASSSQLIGTGAQPQHF. The CDR3 DNA reads as TGTGCCAGCAGCTCGCAACTAATCGGGACAGGGGCTCAGCCCCAGCATTTT. The complete variable domain, with remaining parts taken from reference TRBV5-8 and TRBJ1-5, reads EAGVTQSPTHLIKTRGQQATLRCSPISGHTSVYWYQQALGLGLQFLLWYDEGEERNRGNFPPRFSGRQFPNYSSELNVNALELEDSALYLCASSSQLIGTGAQPQHFGDGTRLSIL.

This sequence joins TRBV23-1 and TRBJ2-2; a possible D gene is TRBD2 (5 bases). TRBV23-1 is reported as an ORF; its role is uncertain. The CDR3 is made up of 16 amino acids. V lost 0 bases to trimming and J lost 3 bases, with 11 bases between them. DNA for the CDR3: TGCGCCAGCAGTCAATCAAGGGAAGCGGACACCGGGGAGCTGTTTTTT. It codes for CASSQSREADTGELFF.

The chain has TRBV6-5 and TRBJ2-5, with TRBD1 matching over 7 bases. The J call may not be correct, given that the DNA end is closer to TRBJ2-7. CDR3 length: 11 amino acids. Germline CDR1 reads MNHEY; CDR2 reads SVGAGI. CDR3 nucleotides: TGTGCCAGCGGACAGGCCTACGAGCAGTACTTC. Amino acid sequence: CASGQAYEQYF.

The V and J genes are TRBV18 and TRBJ2-2; D remains unclear. Trimming took 5 bases from V and 6 from J, leaving 10 bases between them. The germline gives CDR1 KGHSH, CDR2 LQKENI. The CDR3 runs 13 residues. CDR3 amino acids: CASSTLEAGELFF. The DNA of the CDR3 is TGTGCCAGCTCAACTCTAGAGGCCGGGGAGCTGTTTTTT.

The chain couples TRBV5-1 to TRBJ2-7, with TRBD1 matching 8 bases. CDR3 size: 14 residues. V shed 4 bases and J 4 bases; nucleotides not matched to a gene: 7. The germline V gene encodes CDR1 SGHRS and CDR2 YFSETQ. The DNA for the CDR3 is TGCGCCAGCAGCCGACAGGGGCAGCCATACGAGCAGTACTTC. Protein: CASSRQGQPYEQYF.

The V call is TRBV19, the J call TRBJ1-5; TRBD1 agrees at 7 bases. CDR3 size: 15 residues. V shed 6 bases, J shed 0 bases, and the junction held 5 bases outside the gene matches. Germline-derived CDR1 and CDR2 are LNHDA and SQIVND (reference sequence). This chain's CDR3 is CASSRDRDSNQPQHF. DNA for the CDR3: TGTGCCAGTAGCCGGGACAGAGATAGCAATCAGCCCCAGCATTTT.

V gene TRBV19 combines with J gene TRBJ1-5, with D possibly matching TRBD1 (6 bases). V lost 3 bases, J lost 2 bases, and 20 bases lay in between. Germline V gene lookup returns CDR1 LNHDA and CDR2 SQIVND (reference sequence). This CDR3 region has 18 residues. The CDR3 is CASSIGGGRVRRNQPQHF. CDR3 bases: TGTGCCAGTAGTATTGGGGGGGGCAGGGTGAGGCGCAATCAGCCCCAGCATTTT.

The chain couples TRBV2 to TRBJ1-1; TRBD1 agrees at 7 bases. Germline-derived CDR1 and CDR2 are SNHLY and FYNNEI. The V and J ends lost 10 bases and 3 bases, in that order; junction bases with no gene match: 11. The CDR3 sequence is 14 residues long. The CDR3 region has the DNA TGTGCCACCGACTCGGGACAGTACTACACTGAAGCTTTCTTT. This translates into CATDSGQYYTEAFF.

V is TRBV7-2 and J is TRBJ2-5, with TRBD2 matching 9 bases. After removal of 5 bases from V and 7 bases from J, the junction contained 11 bases not matched to a gene. CDR3 length: 15 amino acids. CDR1 SGHTA and CDR2 FQGNSA come from the germline V gene. The CDR3 DNA reads TGTGCCAGCAGCCCGTTGGGACTAGCCCTCGGGACCCAGTACTTC. It translates to CASSPLGLALGTQYF.

Remarks on this clone: One end of the junction varies from germline; a read error may be responsible. The chain is built from TRBV30 and TRBJ1-5; D is perhaps TRBD1 (5 bases). The CDR3 has 14 amino acids. Germline-derived CDR1 and CDR2 are GTSNPN and SVGIG (reference sequence). CDR3 in DNA: TGTACCTGGAGTCAAGACAGCAACAATCAGCCCCAGCATTTT. It yields the protein CTWSQDSNNQPQHF.